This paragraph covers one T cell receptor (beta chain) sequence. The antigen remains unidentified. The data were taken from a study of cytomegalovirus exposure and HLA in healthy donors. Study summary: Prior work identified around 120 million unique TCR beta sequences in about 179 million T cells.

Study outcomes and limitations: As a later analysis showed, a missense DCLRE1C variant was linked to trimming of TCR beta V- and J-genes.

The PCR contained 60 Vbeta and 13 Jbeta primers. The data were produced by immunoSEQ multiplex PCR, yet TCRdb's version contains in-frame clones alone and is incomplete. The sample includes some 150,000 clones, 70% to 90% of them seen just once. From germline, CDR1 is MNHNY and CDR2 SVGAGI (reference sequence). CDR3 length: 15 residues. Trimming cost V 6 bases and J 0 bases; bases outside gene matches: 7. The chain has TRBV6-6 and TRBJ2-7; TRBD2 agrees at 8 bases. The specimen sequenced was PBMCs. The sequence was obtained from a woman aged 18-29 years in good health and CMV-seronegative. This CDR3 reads CASRGGRLASYEQYF. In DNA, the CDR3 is TGTGCCAGCAGGGGCGGGAGGCTCGCCTCCTACGAGCAGTACTTC.